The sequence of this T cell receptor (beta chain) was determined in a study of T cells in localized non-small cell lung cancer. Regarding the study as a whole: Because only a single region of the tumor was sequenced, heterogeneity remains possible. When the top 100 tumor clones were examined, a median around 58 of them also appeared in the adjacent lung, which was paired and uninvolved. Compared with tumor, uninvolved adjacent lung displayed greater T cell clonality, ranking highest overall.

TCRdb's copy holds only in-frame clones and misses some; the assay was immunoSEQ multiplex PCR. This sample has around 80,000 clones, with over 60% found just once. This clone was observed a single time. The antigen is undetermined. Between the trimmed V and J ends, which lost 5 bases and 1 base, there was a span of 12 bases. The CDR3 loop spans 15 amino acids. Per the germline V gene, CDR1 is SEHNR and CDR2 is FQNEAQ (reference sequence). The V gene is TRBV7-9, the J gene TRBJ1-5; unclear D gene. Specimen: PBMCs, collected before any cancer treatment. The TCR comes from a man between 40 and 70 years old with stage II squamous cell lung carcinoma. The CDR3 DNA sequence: TGTGCCAGCAGCCCCGGACCGGGGAGCAATCAGCCCCAGCATTTT. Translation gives CASSPGPGSNQPQHF.